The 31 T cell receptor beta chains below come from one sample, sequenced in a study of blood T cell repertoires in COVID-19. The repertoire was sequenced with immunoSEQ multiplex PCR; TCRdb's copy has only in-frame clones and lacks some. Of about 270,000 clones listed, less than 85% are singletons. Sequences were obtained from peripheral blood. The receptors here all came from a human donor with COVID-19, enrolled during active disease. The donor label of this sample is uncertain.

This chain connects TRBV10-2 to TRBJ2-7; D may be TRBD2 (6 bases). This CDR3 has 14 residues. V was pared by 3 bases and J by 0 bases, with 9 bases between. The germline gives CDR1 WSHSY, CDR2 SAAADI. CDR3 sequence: CASSEMRGSYEQYF. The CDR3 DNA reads TGCGCCAGCAGTGAAATGCGGGGCTCCTACGAGCAGTACTTC.

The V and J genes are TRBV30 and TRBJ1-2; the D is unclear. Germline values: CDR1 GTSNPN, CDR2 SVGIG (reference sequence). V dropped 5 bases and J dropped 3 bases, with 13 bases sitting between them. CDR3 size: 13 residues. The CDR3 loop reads CAWGRVLDYGYTF. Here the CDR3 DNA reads TGTGCCTGGGGACGGGTACTAGACTATGGCTACACCTTC.

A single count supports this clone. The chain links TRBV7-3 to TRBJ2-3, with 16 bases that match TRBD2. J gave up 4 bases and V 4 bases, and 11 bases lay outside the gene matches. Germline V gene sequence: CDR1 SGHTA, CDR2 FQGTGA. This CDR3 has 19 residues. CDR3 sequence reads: CASSYTGTSGRAGADTQYF. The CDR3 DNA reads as TGTGCCAGCAGCTATACCGGGACTAGCGGGAGGGCCGGGGCAGATACGCAGTATTTT.

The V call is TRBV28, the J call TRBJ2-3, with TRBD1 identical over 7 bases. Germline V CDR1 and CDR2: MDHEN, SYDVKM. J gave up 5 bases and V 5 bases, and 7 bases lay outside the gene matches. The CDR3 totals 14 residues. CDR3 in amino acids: CASSRQGIKDTQYF. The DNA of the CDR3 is TGTGCCAGCAGTCGACAGGGCATAAAAGATACGCAGTATTTT. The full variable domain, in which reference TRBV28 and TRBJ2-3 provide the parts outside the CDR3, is DVKVTQSSRYLVKRTGEKVFLECVQDMDHENMFWYRQDPGLGLRLIYFSYDVKMKEKGDIPEGYSVSREKKERFSLILESASTNQTSMYLCASSRQGIKDTQYFGPGTRLTVL.

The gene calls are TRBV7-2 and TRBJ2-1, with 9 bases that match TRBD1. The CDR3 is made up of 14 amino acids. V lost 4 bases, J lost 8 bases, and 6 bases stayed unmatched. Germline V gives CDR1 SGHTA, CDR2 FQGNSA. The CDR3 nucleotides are TGTGCCAGCAGCTGGGACAGGGTTTCGGATGAGCAGTTCTTC. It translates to CASSWDRVSDEQFF.

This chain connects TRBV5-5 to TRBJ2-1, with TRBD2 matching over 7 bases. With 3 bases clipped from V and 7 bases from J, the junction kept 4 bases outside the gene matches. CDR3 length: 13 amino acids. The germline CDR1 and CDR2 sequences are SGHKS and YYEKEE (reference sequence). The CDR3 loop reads CASSWSGANEQFF. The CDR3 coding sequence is TGTGCCAGCAGCTGGAGCGGGGCGAATGAGCAGTTCTTC.

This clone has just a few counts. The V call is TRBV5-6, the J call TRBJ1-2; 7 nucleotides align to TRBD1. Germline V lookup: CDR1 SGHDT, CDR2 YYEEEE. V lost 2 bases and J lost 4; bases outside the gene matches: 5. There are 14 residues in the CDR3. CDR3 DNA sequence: TGTGCCAGCAGCTTAGGAGACAGGGCCTATGGCTACACCTTC. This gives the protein CASSLGDRAYGYTF.

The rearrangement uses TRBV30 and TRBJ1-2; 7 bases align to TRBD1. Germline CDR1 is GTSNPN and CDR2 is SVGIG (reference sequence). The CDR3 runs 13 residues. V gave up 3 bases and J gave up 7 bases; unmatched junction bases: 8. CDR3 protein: CAWRDTGVGGYTF. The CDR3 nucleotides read TGTGCCTGGAGGGACACAGGGGTGGGTGGCTACACCTTC.

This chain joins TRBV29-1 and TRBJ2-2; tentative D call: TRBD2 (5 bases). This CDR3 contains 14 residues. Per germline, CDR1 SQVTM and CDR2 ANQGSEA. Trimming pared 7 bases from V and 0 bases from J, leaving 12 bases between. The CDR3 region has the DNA TGCAGCGCCTTGCGGACTGCGAACACCGGGGAGCTGTTTTTT. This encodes CSALRTANTGELFF.

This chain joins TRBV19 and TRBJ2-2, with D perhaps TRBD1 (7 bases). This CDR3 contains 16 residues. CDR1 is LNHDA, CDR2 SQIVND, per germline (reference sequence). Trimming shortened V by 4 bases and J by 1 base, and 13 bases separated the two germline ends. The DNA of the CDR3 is TGTGCCAGTAGTAGTGGAGGGGGCATGAACACCGGGGAGCTGTTTTTT. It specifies CASSSGGGMNTGELFF. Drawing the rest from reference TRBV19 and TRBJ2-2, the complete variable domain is DGGITQSPKYLFRKEGQNVTLSCEQNLNHDAMYWYRQDPGQGLRLIYYSQIVNDFQKGDIAEGYSVSREKKESFPLTVTSAQKNPTAFYLCASSSGGGMNTGELFFGEGSRLTVL.

The CDR3 nucleotides read TGTGCCAGCAGCTTTAGGACTAGAATGGATGAGCAGTTCTTC. This codes for CASSFRTRMDEQFF. The chain couples TRBV7-2 to TRBJ2-1; 7 bases are shared with TRBD2. The V gene end was trimmed by 3 bases and the J gene end by 8 bases; junction bases not matched to a gene: 7. Per the germline V gene, CDR1 is SGHTA and CDR2 is FQGNSA. The CDR3 has 14 amino acids.

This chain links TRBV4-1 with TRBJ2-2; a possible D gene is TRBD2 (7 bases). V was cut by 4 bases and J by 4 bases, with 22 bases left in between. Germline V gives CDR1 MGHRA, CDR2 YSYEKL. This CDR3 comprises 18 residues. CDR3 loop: CASSPVGEGGGRTGELFF. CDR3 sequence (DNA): TGCGCCAGCAGCCCCGTGGGGGAGGGGGGAGGTCGCACCGGGGAGCTGTTTTTT.

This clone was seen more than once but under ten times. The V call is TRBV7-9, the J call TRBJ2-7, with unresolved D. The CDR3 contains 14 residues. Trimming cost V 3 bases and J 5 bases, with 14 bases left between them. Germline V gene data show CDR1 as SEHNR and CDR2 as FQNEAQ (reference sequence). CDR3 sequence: CASSFTATGDEQYF. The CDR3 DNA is TGTGCCAGCAGCTTTACTGCGACTGGTGACGAGCAGTACTTC.

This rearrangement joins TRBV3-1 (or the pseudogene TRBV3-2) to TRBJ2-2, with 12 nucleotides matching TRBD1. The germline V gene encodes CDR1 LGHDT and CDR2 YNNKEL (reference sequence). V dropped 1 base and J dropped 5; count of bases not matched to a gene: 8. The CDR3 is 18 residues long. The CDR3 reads CASSQGWGQGARTGELFF. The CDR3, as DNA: TGTGCCAGCAGCCAAGGGTGGGGACAGGGGGCGCGAACCGGGGAGCTGTTTTTT.

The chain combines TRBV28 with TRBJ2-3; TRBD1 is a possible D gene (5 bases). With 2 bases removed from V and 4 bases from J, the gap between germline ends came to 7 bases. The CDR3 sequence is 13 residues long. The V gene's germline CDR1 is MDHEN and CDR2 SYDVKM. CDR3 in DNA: TGTGCCAGCAGTTTACCAGGGTCAGATACGCAGTATTTT. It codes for CASSLPGSDTQYF.

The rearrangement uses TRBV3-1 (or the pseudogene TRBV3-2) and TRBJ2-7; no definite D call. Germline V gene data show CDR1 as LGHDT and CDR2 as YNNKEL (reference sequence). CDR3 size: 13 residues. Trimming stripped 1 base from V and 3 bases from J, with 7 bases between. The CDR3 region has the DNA TGTGCCAGCAGCCAAGGGAACTACTACGAGCAGTACTTC. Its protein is CASSQGNYYEQYF.

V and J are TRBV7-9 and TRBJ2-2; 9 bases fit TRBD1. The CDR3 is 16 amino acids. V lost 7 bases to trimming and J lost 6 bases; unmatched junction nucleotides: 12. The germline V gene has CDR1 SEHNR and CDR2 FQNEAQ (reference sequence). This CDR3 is CASTPGGGQGAGELFF. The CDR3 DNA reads TGTGCCAGCACCCCGGGTGGGGGACAGGGAGCCGGGGAGCTGTTTTTT. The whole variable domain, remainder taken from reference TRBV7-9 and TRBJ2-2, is DTGVSQNPRHKITKRGQNVTFRCDPISEHNRLYWYRQTLGQGPEFLTYFQNEAQLEKSRLLSDRFSAERPKGSFSTLEIQRTEQGDSAMYLCASTPGGGQGAGELFFGEGSRLTVL.

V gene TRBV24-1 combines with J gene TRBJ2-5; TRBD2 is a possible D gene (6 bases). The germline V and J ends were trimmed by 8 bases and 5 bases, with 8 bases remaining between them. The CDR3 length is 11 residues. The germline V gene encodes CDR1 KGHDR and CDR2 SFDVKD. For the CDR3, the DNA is TGTGCCACCATGGAGGGGGAGACCCAGTACTTC. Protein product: CATMEGETQYF.

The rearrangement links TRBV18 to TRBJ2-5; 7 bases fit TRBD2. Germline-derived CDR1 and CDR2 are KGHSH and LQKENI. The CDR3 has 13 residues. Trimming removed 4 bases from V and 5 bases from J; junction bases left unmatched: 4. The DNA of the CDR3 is TGTGCCAGCTCACTGGGGGGGAAGGAGACCCAGTACTTC. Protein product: CASSLGGKETQYF.

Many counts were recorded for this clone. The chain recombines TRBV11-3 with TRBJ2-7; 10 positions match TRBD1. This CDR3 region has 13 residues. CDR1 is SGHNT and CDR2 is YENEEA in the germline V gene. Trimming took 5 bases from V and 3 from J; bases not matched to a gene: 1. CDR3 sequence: CASSRTGGYEQYF. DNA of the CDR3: TGTGCCAGCAGCCGGACAGGGGGCTACGAGCAGTACTTC. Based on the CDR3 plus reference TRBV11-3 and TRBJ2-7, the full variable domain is EAGVVQSPRYKIIEKKQPVAFWCNPISGHNTLYWYLQNLGQGPELLIRYENEEAVDDSQLPKDRFSAERLKGVDSTLKIQPAELGDSAVYLCASSRTGGYEQYFGPGTRLTVT.

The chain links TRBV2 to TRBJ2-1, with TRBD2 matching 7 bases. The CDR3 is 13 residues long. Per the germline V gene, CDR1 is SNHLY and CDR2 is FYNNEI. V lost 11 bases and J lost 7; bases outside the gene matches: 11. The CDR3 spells CASKASGLNEQFF. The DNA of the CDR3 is TGTGCCTCGAAGGCTAGCGGTCTAAATGAGCAGTTCTTC.

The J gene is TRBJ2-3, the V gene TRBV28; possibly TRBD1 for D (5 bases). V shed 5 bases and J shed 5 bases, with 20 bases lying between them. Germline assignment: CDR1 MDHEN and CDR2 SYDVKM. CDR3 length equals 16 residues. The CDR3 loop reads CASSPSMAGKRDTQYF. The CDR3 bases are TGTGCCAGCAGTCCTTCGATGGCAGGGAAAAGAGATACGCAGTATTTT.

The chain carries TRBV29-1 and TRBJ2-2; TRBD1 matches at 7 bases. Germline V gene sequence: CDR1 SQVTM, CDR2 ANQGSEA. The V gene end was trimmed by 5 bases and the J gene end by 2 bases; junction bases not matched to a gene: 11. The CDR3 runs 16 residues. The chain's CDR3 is CSVNPRDRSNTGELFF. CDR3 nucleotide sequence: TGCAGCGTTAACCCCCGGGACAGATCAAACACCGGGGAGCTGTTTTTT.

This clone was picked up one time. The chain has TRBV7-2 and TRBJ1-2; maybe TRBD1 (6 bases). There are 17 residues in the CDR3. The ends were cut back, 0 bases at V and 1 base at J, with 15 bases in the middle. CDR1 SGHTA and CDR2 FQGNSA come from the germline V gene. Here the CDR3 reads CASSLAGRDIFNYGYTF. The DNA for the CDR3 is TGTGCCAGCAGCTTAGCGGGGAGGGACATTTTTAACTATGGCTACACCTTC.

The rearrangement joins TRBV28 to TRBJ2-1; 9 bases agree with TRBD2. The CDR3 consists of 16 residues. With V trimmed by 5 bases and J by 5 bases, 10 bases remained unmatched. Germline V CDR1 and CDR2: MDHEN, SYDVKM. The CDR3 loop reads CASSPTGLAMHNEQFF. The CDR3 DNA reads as TGTGCCAGCAGTCCAACGGGACTAGCAATGCACAATGAGCAGTTCTTC.

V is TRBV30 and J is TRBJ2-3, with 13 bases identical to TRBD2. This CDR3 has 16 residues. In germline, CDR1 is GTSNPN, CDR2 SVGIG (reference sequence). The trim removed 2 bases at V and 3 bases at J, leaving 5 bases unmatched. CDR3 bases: TGTGCCTGGAGTCGTGGACTAGCGGGAGAGACAGATACGCAGTATTTT. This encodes CAWSRGLAGETDTQYF.

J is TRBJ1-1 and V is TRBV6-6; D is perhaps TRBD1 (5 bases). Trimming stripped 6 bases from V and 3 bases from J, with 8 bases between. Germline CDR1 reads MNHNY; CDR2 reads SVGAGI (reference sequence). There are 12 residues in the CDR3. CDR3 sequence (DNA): TGTGCCAGCAGACCACAGGACACTGAAGCTTTCTTT. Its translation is CASRPQDTEAFF.

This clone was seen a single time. The CDR3 protein is CASSLDGLAGGGTQYF. Here the CDR3 DNA reads TGTGCCAGCAGCTTAGACGGGCTAGCGGGAGGAGGTACGCAGTATTTT. The chain uses TRBV7-2 and TRBJ2-3; 11 bases are a match to TRBD2. Germline assignment: CDR1 SGHTA and CDR2 FQGNSA. This CDR3 region has 16 residues. Losses at the gene ends were 1 base for V and 8 bases for J; bases not matched to a gene: 8.

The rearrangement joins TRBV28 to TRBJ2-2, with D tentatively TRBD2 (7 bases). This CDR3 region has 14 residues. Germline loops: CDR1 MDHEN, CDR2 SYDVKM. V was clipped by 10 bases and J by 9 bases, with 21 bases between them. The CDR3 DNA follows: TGTGCCACCGAGCCGACCGGGGGGCGGCGGGAGCTGTTTTTT. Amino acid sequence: CATEPTGGRRELFF. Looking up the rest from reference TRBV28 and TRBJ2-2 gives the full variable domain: DVKVTQSSRYLVKRTGEKVFLECVQDMDHENMFWYRQDPGLGLRLIYFSYDVKMKEKGDIPEGYSVSREKKERFSLILESASTNQTSMYLCATEPTGGRRELFFGEGSRLTVL.

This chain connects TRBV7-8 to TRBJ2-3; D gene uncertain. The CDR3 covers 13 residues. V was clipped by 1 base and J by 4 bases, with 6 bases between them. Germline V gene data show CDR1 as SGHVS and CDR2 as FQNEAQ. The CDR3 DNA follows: TGTGCCAGCAGCTTAGGGTCGGCAGATACGCAGTATTTT. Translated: CASSLGSADTQYF.

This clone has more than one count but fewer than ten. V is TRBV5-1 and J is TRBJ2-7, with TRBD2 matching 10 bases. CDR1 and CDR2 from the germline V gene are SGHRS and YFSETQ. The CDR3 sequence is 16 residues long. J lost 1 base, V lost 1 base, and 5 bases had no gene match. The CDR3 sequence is CASSLFLAGASYEQYF. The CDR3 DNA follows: TGCGCCAGCAGCTTGTTTCTAGCGGGAGCGTCCTACGAGCAGTACTTC.